This TCR beta chain was obtained from a study of blood T cell repertoires in COVID-19. With V trimmed by 4 bases and J by 8 bases, 9 bases remained unmatched. Germline CDR1 and CDR2: SGHNT and YYREEE (reference sequence). There are 14 residues in the CDR3. TCRdb's table, derived via immunoSEQ multiplex PCR, lists solely in-frame clones and lacks some. This table has 27,000 or so clones, around 90% appearing once. This chain uses TRBV5-4 with TRBJ1-2; TRBD1 matches 9 bases. The TCR was taken from a human donor with active COVID-19. The donor label of this sample is uncertain. The sequencing sample was made of peripheral blood. The CDR3 is CASSPGYTGGGYTF. The CDR3 DNA follows: TGTGCCAGCAGCCCTGGCTATACAGGGGGCGGCTACACCTTC.